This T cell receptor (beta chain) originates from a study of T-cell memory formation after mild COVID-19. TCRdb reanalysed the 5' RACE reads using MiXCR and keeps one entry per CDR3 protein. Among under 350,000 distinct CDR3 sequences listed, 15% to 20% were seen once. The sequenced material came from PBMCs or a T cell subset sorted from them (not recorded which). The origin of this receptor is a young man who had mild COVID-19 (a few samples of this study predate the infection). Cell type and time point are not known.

CDR3 sequence: CASSLRGSTYEQYF. The CDR3 DNA follows: TGTGCCAGCAGCCTAAGGGGATCCACCTACGAGCAGTACTTC. This sequence joins TRBV27 and TRBJ2-7; possibly TRBD1 for D (5 bases). This CDR3 region has 14 residues. CDR1 is MNHEY, CDR2 SMNVEV, per germline (reference sequence). The germline V and J ends were trimmed by 6 bases and 2 bases, with 14 bases remaining between them.